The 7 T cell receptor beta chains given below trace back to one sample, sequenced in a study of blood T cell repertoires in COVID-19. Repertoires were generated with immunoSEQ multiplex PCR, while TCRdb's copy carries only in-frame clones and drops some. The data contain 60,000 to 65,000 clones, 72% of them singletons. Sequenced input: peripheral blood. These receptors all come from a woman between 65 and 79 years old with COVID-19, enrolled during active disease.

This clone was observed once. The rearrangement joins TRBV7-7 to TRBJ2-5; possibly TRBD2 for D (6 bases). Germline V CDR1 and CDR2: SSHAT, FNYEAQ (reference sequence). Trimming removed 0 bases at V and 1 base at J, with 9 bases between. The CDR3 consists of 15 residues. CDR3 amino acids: CASSLAGGLQETQYF. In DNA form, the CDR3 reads TGTGCCAGCAGCTTAGCGGGGGGACTCCAAGAGACCCAGTACTTC.

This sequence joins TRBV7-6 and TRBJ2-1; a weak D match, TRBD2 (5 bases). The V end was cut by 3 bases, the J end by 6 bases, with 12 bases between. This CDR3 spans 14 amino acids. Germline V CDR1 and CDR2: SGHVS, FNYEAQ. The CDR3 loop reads CASSFLSGRNEQFF. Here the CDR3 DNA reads TGTGCCAGCAGCTTCTTGAGCGGCCGCAATGAGCAGTTCTTC. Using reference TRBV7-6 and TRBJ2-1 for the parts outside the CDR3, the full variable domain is GAGVSQSPRYKVTKRGQDVALRCDPISGHVSLYWYRQALGQGPEFLTYFNYEAQQDKSGLPNDRFSAERPEGSISTLTIQRTEQRDSAMYRCASSFLSGRNEQFFGPGTRLTVL.

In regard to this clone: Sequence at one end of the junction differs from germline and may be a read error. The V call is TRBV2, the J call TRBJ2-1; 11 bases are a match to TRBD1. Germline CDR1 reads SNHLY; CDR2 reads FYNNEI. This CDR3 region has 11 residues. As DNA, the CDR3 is TGTGCCAGCAGTGGGACAGGGGGCAGTGTCTTC. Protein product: CASSGTGGSVF.

CDR3 residues: CASSMMDRGLDQPQHF. The CDR3 coding sequence is TGTGCCAGTAGTATGATGGACAGGGGACTAGATCAGCCCCAGCATTTT. The chain joins TRBV19 to TRBJ1-5; 9 bases are shared with TRBD1. Germline-derived CDR1 and CDR2 are LNHDA and SQIVND (reference sequence). J was trimmed by 5 bases and V by 3 bases; bases with no gene match: 8. The CDR3 runs to 16 residues.

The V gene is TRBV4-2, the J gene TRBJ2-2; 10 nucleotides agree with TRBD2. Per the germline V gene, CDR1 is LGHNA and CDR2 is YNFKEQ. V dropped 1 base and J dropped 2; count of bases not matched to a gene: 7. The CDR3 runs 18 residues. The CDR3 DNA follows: TGTGCCAGCAGCCAAGGGGCTAGGACTAGCGGAAACACCGGGGAGCTGTTTTTT. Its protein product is CASSQGARTSGNTGELFF.

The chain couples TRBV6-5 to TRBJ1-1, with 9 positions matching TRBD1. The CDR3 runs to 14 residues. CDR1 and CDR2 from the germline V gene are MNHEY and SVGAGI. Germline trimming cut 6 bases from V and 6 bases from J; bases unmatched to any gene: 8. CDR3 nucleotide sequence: TGTGCCAGCAGCAATGACAGGGGGAGGTCTGAAGCTTTCTTT. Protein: CASSNDRGRSEAFF.

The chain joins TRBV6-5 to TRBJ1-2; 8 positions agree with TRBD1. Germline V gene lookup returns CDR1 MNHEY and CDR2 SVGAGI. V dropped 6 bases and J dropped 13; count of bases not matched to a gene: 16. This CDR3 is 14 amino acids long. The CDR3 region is CASSATPGGAGCTF. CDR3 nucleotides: TGTGCCAGCAGCGCCACCCCAGGGGGCGCAGGATGCACCTTC.